This entry lists 5 T cell receptor beta chains sequenced from one sample in a study of OX40 agonist ivuxolimab in advanced cancers. TCRdb keeps only in-frame clones here, not all; method: immunoSEQ multiplex PCR. This sample yields some 110,000 clones, of which 80% to 95% are seen a single time; roughly 0.15% belongs to the top ten. Sequences were derived from CD4+ or CD8+ T cells sorted from blood, sampled in a trial of the OX40 agonist ivuxolimab. Receptors originate from an adult with an advanced solid tumor such as melanoma, head and neck, liver or kidney cancer.

This chain uses TRBV30 with TRBJ1-5; possibly TRBD1 for D (6 bases). Trimming cost V 1 base and J 0 bases, with 16 bases left between them. Germline CDR1 reads GTSNPN; CDR2 reads SVGIG (reference sequence). The CDR3 totals 17 residues. The CDR3 protein is CAWSALAGTSSNQPQHF. The CDR3 bases are TGTGCCTGGAGTGCCCTTGCCGGGACATCTAGCAATCAGCCCCAGCATTTT.

The CDR3, as DNA: TGTGCCGGGAAAGACAGGGCTAACAATCAGCCCCAGCATTTT. As protein: CAGKDRANNQPQHF. The chain employs TRBV2 and TRBJ1-5; 7 positions match TRBD1. Germline CDR1 and CDR2: SNHLY and FYNNEI. The CDR3 is made up of 14 amino acids. V shed 11 bases, J shed 3 bases, and the junction held 10 bases outside the gene matches.

This chain's CDR3 is CASSPVLAGSLDTQYF. The CDR3 DNA follows: TGTGCCAGCAGCCCCGTTCTAGCGGGGTCTCTAGATACGCAGTATTTT. The chain joins TRBV7-3 to TRBJ2-3; TRBD2 agrees at 9 bases. Germline values: CDR1 SGHTA, CDR2 FQGTGA. The junction had 11 bases not matched to a gene; V was cut back by 5 bases and J by 5 bases. The CDR3 consists of 16 residues.

J is TRBJ1-1 and V is TRBV10-2; D remains ambiguous. Between the trimmed V and J ends, which lost 0 bases and 5 bases, there was a span of 7 bases. CDR1 is WSHSY and CDR2 is SAAADI in the germline V gene. This CDR3 region has 13 residues. CDR3 protein: CASSESVGTEAFF. DNA of the CDR3: TGCGCCAGCAGTGAGTCGGTGGGAACTGAAGCTTTCTTT.

V is TRBV5-8 and J is TRBJ1-5; the D gene is possibly TRBD1 (5 bases). This CDR3 has 17 amino acids. Germline lookup yields CDR1 SGHTS and CDR2 YDEGEE. Trimming cost V 1 base and J 2 bases, with 16 bases left between them. The CDR3 reads CASSLFWGPRGNQPQHF. DNA of the CDR3: TGTGCCAGCAGCTTGTTTTGGGGCCCGAGGGGCAATCAGCCCCAGCATTTT.